These 29 T cell receptor beta chains were sequenced from one sample in a study of T cells in Graves' hyperthyroidism and ophthalmopathy. Amplified regions were TCR beta CDR3 sequences from RNA transcripts. The primer set for the first-round RT-PCR of the TCR CDR3 was HTBI. From the multiplex PCR reads, TCRdb called clonotypes with MiXCR, one entry per CDR3 protein. The repertoire includes more than 300,000 distinct CDR3 sequences, roughly 15% of them detected once, and 30% to 35% sits in the top ten. Sequencing was done on a sample of blood. These receptors all stem from a woman between 25 and 40 years old with Graves' hyperthyroidism that later progressed to Graves' ophthalmopathy.

The chain joins TRBV20-1 to TRBJ1-5, with D unresolved. Looked up from germline, CDR1 is DFQATT and CDR2 is SNEGSKA (reference sequence). Trimming took off 0 bases at V and 5 bases at J, with 14 bases between the two ends. The CDR3 length is 15 residues. CDR3 sequence reads: CSARDEQLGDQPQHF. CDR3 bases: TGCAGTGCTAGAGATGAACAGCTTGGGGATCAGCCCCAGCATTTT.

The V call is TRBV28, the J call TRBJ2-4; 9 nucleotides match TRBD2. The CDR3 has 16 amino acids. Trimming cost V 3 bases and J 7 bases; bases outside gene matches: 10. CDR1 and CDR2 (germline): MDHEN, SYDVKM. CDR3 in DNA: TGTGCCAGCAGTTTTCCCCGGCGGGAGGGTTTGAACATTCAGTACTTC. Amino acid sequence: CASSFPRREGLNIQYF.

This clonotype was counted only a few times. V is TRBV20-1 and J is TRBJ2-7; 11 nucleotides match TRBD2. V shed 3 bases and J 1 base; nucleotides not matched to a gene: 5. The CDR3 is 15 amino acids. Germline loops: CDR1 DFQATT, CDR2 SNEGSKA (reference sequence). The CDR3 region has the DNA TGCAGTGCTAGGGCGGCTAGCGGGAGGTCCTACGAGCAGTACTTC. It specifies CSARAASGRSYEQYF.

At least ten counts were recorded for this clonotype. The chain is built from TRBV6-1 and TRBJ1-3; no firm D call. Germline CDR1 and CDR2: MNHNS and SASEGT. The CDR3 consists of 14 residues. V was clipped by 2 bases and J by 2 bases, with 7 bases between them. CDR3 sequence: CASSERAAGNTIYF. The CDR3 nucleotides read TGTGCCAGCAGTGAACGGGCAGCTGGAAACACCATATATTTT.

This clonotype has at least ten counts. The chain has TRBV7-2 and TRBJ2-7; D call uncertain. V was cut by 5 bases and J by 9 bases, with 14 bases left in between. Looked up from germline, CDR1 is SGHTA and CDR2 is FQGNSA. The CDR3 totals 12 residues. In DNA, the CDR3 is TGTGCCAGCAGCGCCGTAGGGTATGTGCAGTACTTC. This gives the protein CASSAVGYVQYF.

This clonotype was recorded many times. The chain recombines TRBV27 with TRBJ1-2, with D possibly matching TRBD1 (5 bases). Germline CDR1 reads MNHEY; CDR2 reads SMNVEV (reference sequence). V was cut by 2 bases and J by 4 bases, with 14 bases left in between. The CDR3 totals 15 residues. The CDR3 DNA reads as TGTGCCAGCAGTTTAGGGCAGGGCCCCTTCTATGGCTACACCTTC. Translated: CASSLGQGPFYGYTF.

A note on this clonotype: This may arise from a read error, as a much more abundant clone is one base away. V gene TRBV25-1 combines with J gene TRBJ1-4, with TRBD1 matching 10 bases. This CDR3 spans 18 amino acids. From germline, CDR1 is MGHDK and CDR2 SYGVNS. The CDR3 region is CASSDRDRGAGSNGKLFF. CDR3 nucleotides: TGTGCCAGCAGTGACAGGGACAGGGGTGCCGGGTCTAATGGAAAACTGTTTTTT. Based on the CDR3 plus reference TRBV25-1 and TRBJ1-4, the full variable domain is EADIYQTPRYLVIGTGKKITLECSQTMGHDKMYWYQQDPGMELHLIHYSYGVNSTEKGDLSSESTVSRIRTEHFPLTLESARPSHTSQYLCASSDRDRGAGSNGKLFFGSGTQLSVL.

This clonotype was observed a handful of times. J is TRBJ1-2 and V is TRBV20-1; TRBD1 agrees at 9 bases. The CDR3 totals 13 residues. The ends lost 6 bases at V and 7 bases at J; junction bases unmatched: 9. Germline loops: CDR1 DFQATT, CDR2 SNEGSKA (reference sequence). The CDR3 region has the DNA TGCAGTGCAATTGAACAGGGGGCGGGTGGCTACACCTTC. Its translation: CSAIEQGAGGYTF.

As DNA, the CDR3 is TGTGCCAGCAGCCTAGACGTATTGCCGGGGAGCGAAGCTTTCTTT. Its translation: CASSLDVLPGSEAFF. The chain recombines TRBV12-3 or TRBV12-4 with TRBJ1-1; D is unclear. The CDR3 runs 15 residues. The V end lost 6 bases, the J end lost 8 bases, and 22 bases lay between the germline ends.

This clonotype showed up many times. The CDR3 nucleotides read TGTGCCAGCAGTGAAGAGACCTATAATTCACCCCTCCACTTT. Amino acid sequence: CASSEETYNSPLHF. The V gene is TRBV2, the J gene TRBJ1-6; D gene unclear. Germline loops: CDR1 SNHLY, CDR2 FYNNEI. V lost 1 base and J lost 2, with 3 bases in between. The CDR3 is made up of 14 amino acids.

The chain is built from TRBV29-1 and TRBJ2-7; D ambiguous. The CDR3 consists of 13 residues. The V end lost 4 bases, the J end lost 3 bases, and 13 bases lay between the germline ends. The germline CDR1 and CDR2 sequences are SQVTM and ANQGSEA. The DNA of the CDR3 is TGCAGCGTTGGGGGAACTTCTAGCTACGAGCAGTACTTC. Amino acids: CSVGGTSSYEQYF.

This clonotype turned up a few times. This rearrangement joins TRBV19 to TRBJ1-2, with TRBD1 matching 11 bases. Per germline, CDR1 LNHDA and CDR2 SQIVND (reference sequence). With 3 bases clipped from V and 5 bases from J, the junction kept 8 bases outside the gene matches. The CDR3 sequence is 16 residues long. The CDR3 is CASSILTGQGVYGYTF. CDR3 coding DNA: TGTGCCAGTAGTATCCTTACGGGACAGGGGGTATATGGCTACACCTTC.

The sample holds many counts of this clonotype. J is TRBJ2-2 and V is TRBV27; a weak D match, TRBD1 (5 bases). Trimming pared 2 bases from V and 1 base from J, leaving 14 bases between. Germline CDR1 MNHEY, CDR2 SMNVEV (reference sequence). This CDR3 has 17 amino acids. The CDR3 DNA reads TGTGCCAGCAGTTTAGGCAGGGAAGGTCAGAACACCGGGGAGCTGTTTTTT. Translation gives CASSLGREGQNTGELFF.

There are a few counts of this clonotype. The chain joins TRBV7-8 to TRBJ1-5; D unclear. The V and J ends lost 2 bases and 4 bases respectively, with 9 bases between them. CDR1 SGHVS and CDR2 FQNEAQ come from the germline V gene. The CDR3 spans 14 residues. CDR3 residues: CASSLTELNQPQHF. The CDR3 coding sequence is TGTGCCAGCAGCTTAACCGAACTGAATCAGCCCCAGCATTTT.

The count of this clonotype is one. V gene TRBV28 combines with J gene TRBJ2-1; D possibly matches TRBD1 or TRBD2 (5 bases each). CDR1 and CDR2 from the germline V gene are MDHEN and SYDVKM. This CDR3 contains 15 residues. V dropped 5 bases and J dropped 2 bases, with 13 bases sitting between them. CDR3 region: CASSTQGTTYNEQFF. DNA for the CDR3: TGTGCCAGCAGTACCCAAGGGACCACCTACAATGAGCAGTTCTTC.

J is TRBJ1-1 and V is TRBV29-1, with a weak D call TRBD1 (6 bases). The germline gives CDR1 SQVTM, CDR2 ANQGSEA. There are 14 residues in the CDR3. Trimming removed 5 bases at V and 1 base at J, with 14 bases between. The CDR3 sequence: CSVLQGPPNTEAFF. The DNA of the CDR3 is TGCAGCGTTCTTCAGGGGCCACCGAACACTGAAGCTTTCTTT.

This clonotype showed up many times. V and J are TRBV28 and TRBJ2-1, with no clear D. The CDR3 length is 12 residues. Germline V lookup: CDR1 MDHEN, CDR2 SYDVKM. The germline V and J ends were trimmed by 6 bases and 1 base, with 4 bases remaining between them. The CDR3 here is CASSRSYNEQFF. CDR3 DNA: TGTGCCAGCAGCCGGTCCTACAATGAGCAGTTCTTC.

Ten or more counts support this clonotype. CDR3 sequence reads: CASSRDMSGANVLTF. In DNA, the CDR3 is TGTGCCAGCAGCCGTGACATGTCTGGGGCCAACGTCCTGACTTTC. V is TRBV12-3 or TRBV12-4 and J is TRBJ2-6; D unclear. V shed 6 bases and J shed 1 base, with 10 bases lying between them. CDR3 size: 15 residues.

The sample holds many counts of this clonotype. This chain connects TRBV2 to TRBJ1-2, with D possibly matching TRBD1 (6 bases). Trimming removed 2 bases from V and 4 bases from J, with 14 bases in between. Germline CDR1 is SNHLY and CDR2 is FYNNEI. CDR3 length: 15 amino acids. The CDR3 sequence: CASSERGARIYGYTF. DNA for the CDR3: TGTGCCAGCAGTGAACGGGGGGCACGTATCTATGGCTACACCTTC.

This clonotype has a count of ten or more. The rearrangement uses TRBV10-2 and TRBJ1-1; a weak D match, TRBD1 (6 bases). The CDR3 extends over 12 amino acids. V was shortened by 5 bases and J by 6 bases, with 10 bases between the two germline ends. Germline CDR1 WSHSY, CDR2 SAAADI. CDR3 sequence reads: CASSWAGAEAFF. CDR3 sequence (DNA): TGCGCCAGCAGTTGGGCAGGGGCTGAAGCTTTCTTT.

At least ten counts were recorded for this clonotype. The chain couples TRBV30 to TRBJ2-1; tentatively, D is TRBD1 (5 bases). Trimming cost V 5 bases and J 9 bases, with 11 bases left between them. CDR3 length: 11 amino acids. The V gene's germline CDR1 is GTSNPN and CDR2 SVGIG (reference sequence). Here the CDR3 reads CAWSGSTEQFF. CDR3 nucleotide sequence: TGTGCCTGGTCAGGGTCCACTGAGCAGTTCTTC.

The genes are TRBV7-9 and TRBJ2-1, with D possibly TRBD2 on 5 matching bases. CDR1 is SEHNR and CDR2 is FQNEAQ in the germline V gene (reference sequence). The CDR3 sequence is 16 residues long. Trimming removed 6 bases from V and 4 bases from J, with 19 bases in between. In nucleotides, the CDR3 is TGTGCCAGCAGTCCCGAGGGCGGAACAGCGTACAATGAGCAGTTCTTC. This translates into CASSPEGGTAYNEQFF.

This clonotype was recorded at least ten times. This chain links TRBV10-3 with TRBJ2-3, with TRBD1 as a possible D gene (6 bases). Per germline, CDR1 ENHRY and CDR2 SYGVKD. CDR3 length: 13 residues. V lost 7 bases, J lost 4 bases, and 12 bases lay in between. CDR3 in DNA: TGTGCCATCAAGGGGGATTTGGCAGATACGCAGTATTTT. This translates into CAIKGDLADTQYF.

This clonotype appeared once. The V gene is TRBV30, the J gene TRBJ1-2; a possible D gene is TRBD1 (5 bases). Between the trimmed V and J ends, which lost 3 bases and 3 bases, there was a span of 14 bases. Germline V gives CDR1 GTSNPN, CDR2 SVGIG (reference sequence). This CDR3 contains 14 residues. The DNA for the CDR3 is TGTGCCTGGAGCAAGACAGAGCTATACTATGGCTACACCTTC. It translates to CAWSKTELYYGYTF. The entire variable domain, with the rest obtained from reference TRBV30 and TRBJ1-2, is as follows: SQTIHQWPATLVQPVGSPLSLECTVEGTSNPNLYWYRQAAGRGLQLLFYSVGIGQISSEVPQNLSASRPQDRQFILSSKKLLLSDSGFYLCAWSKTELYYGYTFGSGTRLTVV.

V usage is TRBV4-2 and J usage is TRBJ2-3; TRBD2 matches 7 bases. J was trimmed by 2 bases and V by 1 base; bases with no gene match: 6. The CDR3 has 16 residues. Germline V CDR1 and CDR2: LGHNA, YNFKEQ. CDR3 nucleotides: TGTGCCAGCAGCCAAGCCTGGGGGGGGTCCACAGATACGCAGTATTTT. This translates into CASSQAWGGSTDTQYF.

The chain links TRBV9 to TRBJ1-4, with 8 bases aligning to TRBD1. The germline gives CDR1 SGDLS, CDR2 YYNGEE. V lost 4 bases to trimming and J lost 4 bases; unmatched junction nucleotides: 6. This CDR3 region has 15 residues. The CDR3 bases are TGTGCCAGCAGCCCCAGGGACAGGTATAATGAAAAACTGTTTTTT. As protein: CASSPRDRYNEKLFF.

The table lists this clonotype with a few counts. V is TRBV20-1 and J is TRBJ1-1; tentative D call: TRBD1 (5 bases). The CDR3 spans 13 residues. V was cut by 6 bases and J by 2 bases, with 13 bases left in between. Germline CDR1 and CDR2: DFQATT and SNEGSKA (reference sequence). The CDR3 reads CSALWGINTEAFF. For the CDR3, the DNA is TGCAGTGCACTTTGGGGGATCAACACTGAAGCTTTCTTT.

This clonotype was recorded at least ten times. This chain joins TRBV28 and TRBJ2-7; 7 nucleotides align to TRBD1. The CDR3 is 13 residues long. V lost 6 bases to trimming and J lost 1 base; unmatched junction nucleotides: 3. Germline CDR1 reads MDHEN; CDR2 reads SYDVKM. CDR3 loop: CASRGQNSYEQYF. CDR3 nucleotides: TGTGCCAGCAGGGGACAGAATTCCTACGAGCAGTACTTC.

This clonotype came up a few times. The rearrangement joins TRBV7-6 to TRBJ2-5; TRBD2 matches at 7 bases. With 0 bases clipped from V and 1 base from J, the junction kept 5 bases outside the gene matches. Per the germline V gene, CDR1 is SGHVS and CDR2 is FNYEAQ. The length of the CDR3 is 16 residues. As DNA, the CDR3 is TGTGCCAGCAGCTTAGCTGGCGGGAGACTCCAAGAGACCCAGTACTTC. Translating gives CASSLAGGRLQETQYF.